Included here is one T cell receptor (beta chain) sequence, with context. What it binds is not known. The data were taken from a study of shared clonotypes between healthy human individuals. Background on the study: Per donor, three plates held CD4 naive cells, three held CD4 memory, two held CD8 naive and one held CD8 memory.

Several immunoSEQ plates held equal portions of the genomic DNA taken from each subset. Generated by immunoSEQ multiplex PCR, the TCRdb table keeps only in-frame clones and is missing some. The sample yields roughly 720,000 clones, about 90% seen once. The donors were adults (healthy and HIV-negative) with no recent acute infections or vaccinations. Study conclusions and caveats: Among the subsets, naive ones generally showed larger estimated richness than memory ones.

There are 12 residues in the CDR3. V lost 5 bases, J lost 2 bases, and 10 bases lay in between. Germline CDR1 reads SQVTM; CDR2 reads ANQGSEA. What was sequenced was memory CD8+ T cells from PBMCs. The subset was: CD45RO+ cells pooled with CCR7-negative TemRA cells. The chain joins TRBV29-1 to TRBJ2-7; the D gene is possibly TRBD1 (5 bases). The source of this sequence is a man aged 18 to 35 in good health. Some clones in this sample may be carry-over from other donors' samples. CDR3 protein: CSVLGDTYEQYF. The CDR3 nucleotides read TGCAGCGTTTTAGGGGATACCTACGAGCAGTACTTC.